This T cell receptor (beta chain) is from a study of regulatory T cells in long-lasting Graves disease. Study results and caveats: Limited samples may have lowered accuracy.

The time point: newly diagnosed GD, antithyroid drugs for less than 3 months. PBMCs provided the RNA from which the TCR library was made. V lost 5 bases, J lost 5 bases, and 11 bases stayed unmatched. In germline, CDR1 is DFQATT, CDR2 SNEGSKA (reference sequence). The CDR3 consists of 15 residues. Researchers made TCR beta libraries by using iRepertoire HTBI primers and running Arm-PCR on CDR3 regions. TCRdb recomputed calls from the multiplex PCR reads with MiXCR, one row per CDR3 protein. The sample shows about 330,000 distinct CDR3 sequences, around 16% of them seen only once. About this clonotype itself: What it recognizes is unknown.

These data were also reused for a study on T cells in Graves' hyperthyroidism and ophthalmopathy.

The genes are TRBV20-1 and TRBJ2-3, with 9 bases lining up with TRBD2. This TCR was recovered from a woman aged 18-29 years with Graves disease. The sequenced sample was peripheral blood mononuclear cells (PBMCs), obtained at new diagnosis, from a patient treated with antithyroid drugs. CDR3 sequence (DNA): TGCAGTGCTGTCCCAGGCGGGGGGGCCAAAGATACGCAGTATTTT. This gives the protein CSAVPGGGAKDTQYF.